Each of the 25 T cell receptor beta chains below was sequenced from the same sample in a study of shared clonotypes between healthy human individuals. Only in-frame clones appear in the TCRdb table, and some are missing; sequencing was by immunoSEQ multiplex PCR. The repertoire includes about 980,000 clones, over 75% of them detected once, and around 1.4% sits in the top ten. Sequences were obtained from memory CD4+ T cells sorted from blood. Stated subset: CD45RA-negative fraction. These receptors were taken from a man aged 18 to 30 in good health.

This chain joins TRBV6-1 and TRBJ2-7; the D is unclear. Trimming shortened V by 6 bases and J by 10 bases, and 25 bases separated the two germline ends. CDR3 size: 15 residues. Per the germline V gene, CDR1 is MNHNS and CDR2 is SASEGT. For the CDR3, the DNA is TGTGCCAGCAGACTATCCGGCCCCCCTAATCGGCCACAGTACTTC. Protein sequence: CASRLSGPPNRPQYF.

The chain recombines TRBV11-2 with TRBJ1-1, with D tentatively TRBD1 (5 bases). CDR1 SGHAT and CDR2 FQNNGV come from the germline V gene. V lost 6 bases and J 7 bases, leaving 15 bases between the germline ends. This CDR3 has 13 residues. CDR3 nucleotide sequence: TGTGCCAGCAGGTCGGGACGGACGTATGAAGCTTTCTTT. This encodes CASRSGRTYEAFF.

CDR3 nucleotides: TGTGCCAGCAGCTTGTATGACGAGCAGTACTTC. Translated, it gives CASSLYDEQYF. This chain uses TRBV5-6 with TRBJ2-7; D unclear. Germline V gives CDR1 SGHDT, CDR2 YYEEEE. CDR3 length equals 11 residues. Between the trimmed V and J ends, which lost 1 base and 5 bases, there was a span of 4 bases.

As for this clone: Distinct nucleotide sequences in the sample also encode this CDR3. V usage is TRBV18 and J usage is TRBJ2-5, with 7 nucleotides matching TRBD1. Per the germline V gene, CDR1 is KGHSH and CDR2 is LQKENI. The CDR3 totals 14 residues. The V and J ends lost 6 bases and 5 bases, in that order; junction bases with no gene match: 9. CDR3 protein: CASSPTGSQETQYF. For the CDR3, the DNA is TGTGCCAGCTCTCCGACAGGGTCCCAGGAGACCCAGTACTTC.

As to this clone: The same CDR3 also results from other DNA sequences found in this sample. V and J are TRBV7-9 and TRBJ1-6; D gene unclear. V was cut by 1 base and J by 8 bases, with 9 bases left in between. Germline CDR1 SEHNR, CDR2 FQNEAQ (reference sequence). CDR3 size: 14 residues. The CDR3 nucleotides are TGTGCCAGCAGCTTAGTAACGGGAGATTCACCCCTCCACTTT. It is translated as CASSLVTGDSPLHF. The variable domain in full, with the rest retrieved from reference TRBV7-9 and TRBJ1-6, is DTGVSQNPRHKITKRGQNVTFRCDPISEHNRLYWYRQTLGQGPEFLTYFQNEAQLEKSRLLSDRFSAERPKGSFSTLEIQRTEQGDSAMYLCASSLVTGDSPLHFGNGTRLTVT.

V gene TRBV21-1 combines with J gene TRBJ1-5; whether TRBD1, the table's D call, matches the DNA was not checked. TRBV21-1 counts as a pseudogene. The CDR3 contains 15 residues. The CDR3 loop is CASSNLGHRGKPQHF. CDR3 bases: TGTGCCAGCAGCAATCTTGGTCACAGGGGTAAGCCCCAGCATTTT.

This rearrangement joins TRBV5-1 to TRBJ2-3; no firm D call. The CDR3 has 13 residues. From germline, CDR1 is SGHRS and CDR2 YFSETQ. Between the trimmed V and J ends, which lost 9 bases and 6 bases, there was a span of 17 bases. The CDR3 reads CATNIAGSDTQYF. In DNA, the CDR3 is TGCGCCACCAACATCGCCGGATCCGATACGCAGTATTTT.

This clone was seen once. V is TRBV18 and J is TRBJ2-5; 9 bases are shared with TRBD1. CDR3 size: 14 residues. CDR1 and CDR2 from the germline V gene are KGHSH and LQKENI. Germline trimming cut 5 bases from V and 4 bases from J; bases unmatched to any gene: 5. CDR3 protein: CASSTGGGSETQYF. Written as DNA, the CDR3 is TGTGCCAGCTCAACAGGGGGCGGATCAGAGACCCAGTACTTC.

The chain uses TRBV4-1 and TRBJ2-7; 9 bases match TRBD2. The CDR3 has 17 residues. The germline V gene encodes CDR1 MGHRA and CDR2 YSYEKL. J gave up 6 bases and V 4 bases, and 16 bases lay outside the gene matches. CDR3 nucleotide sequence: TGCGCCAGCAGCCCTGGTGGAGCGGGGGGTATATGGGGCGAGCAGTACTTC. It translates to CASSPGGAGGIWGEQYF.

The chain links TRBV5-4 to TRBJ2-2; 8 nucleotides align to TRBD1. This CDR3 is 15 amino acids long. V lost 4 bases, J lost 6 bases, and 8 bases stayed unmatched. Germline-derived CDR1 and CDR2 are SGHNT and YYREEE (reference sequence). The CDR3 DNA sequence: TGTGCCAGCAGCCCCAGGACAGGGTTCGCCGGGGAGCTGTTTTTT. Its protein product is CASSPRTGFAGELFF.

In this sample, this clone turned up once. The chain is built from TRBV1 and TRBJ2-7; the table's D call, TRBD1, was not checked against the DNA. TRBV1 is termed a pseudogene. The CDR3 has 16 amino acids. The CDR3 loop is CTSSQDRGPLGYEQYF. As DNA, the CDR3 is TGCACCAGCAGCCAAGATAGGGGCCCCTTGGGGTACGAGCAGTACTTC.

Notes on this clone: A far larger clone is a single base away, which makes a read error likely. Written as DNA, the CDR3 is TGTGCCAGCAGCTCGTGGAGCTCTGGAAACACCATATATTTT. It yields the protein CASSSWSSGNTIYF. The rearrangement joins TRBV7-2 to TRBJ1-3; D not certain. V shed 4 bases and J shed 0 bases, with 7 bases lying between them. Germline V gene data show CDR1 as SGHTA and CDR2 as FQGNSA. This CDR3 contains 14 residues.

The chain joins TRBV2 to TRBJ1-1, with D uncertain. Germline CDR1 is SNHLY and CDR2 is FYNNEI. V was shortened by 3 bases and J by 3 bases, with 8 bases between the two germline ends. The CDR3 length is 13 residues. DNA for the CDR3: TGTGCCAGCAGTGATGGGGAGTACACTGAAGCTTTCTTT. Amino acid sequence: CASSDGEYTEAFF.

J is TRBJ2-7 and V is TRBV2; TRBD1 agrees at 10 bases. The CDR3 has 17 residues. Germline V lookup: CDR1 SNHLY, CDR2 FYNNEI. The J segment lost 4 bases and the V segment lost 3 bases, leaving 12 bases of the junction unmatched. CDR3 sequence reads: CASSDQRQGAREYEQYF. In DNA form, the CDR3 reads TGTGCCAGCAGTGATCAAAGACAGGGGGCGAGGGAGTACGAGCAGTACTTC.

The rearrangement links TRBV15 to TRBJ2-7; D gene unclear. Germline CDR1 is LNHNV and CDR2 is YYDKDF (reference sequence). V lost 0 bases and J 7 bases, leaving 13 bases between the germline ends. CDR3 length: 14 residues. CDR3 protein: CATSRDRSSREQYF. CDR3 nucleotides: TGTGCCACCAGCAGAGATAGGAGTAGCCGGGAGCAGTACTTC.

CDR3 DNA sequence: TGTGCCAGCAGCAATCCCCGTGGCGTTTCCTACGAGCAGTACTTC. Protein product: CASSNPRGVSYEQYF. The V and J genes are TRBV21-1 and TRBJ2-7. TRBV21-1 is a documented pseudogene. The CDR3 covers 15 residues.

The rearrangement links TRBV10-3 to TRBJ2-4, with D tentatively TRBD1 (7 bases). Trimming took off 8 bases at V and 6 bases at J, with 14 bases between the two ends. CDR3 length: 13 amino acids. Germline loops: CDR1 ENHRY, CDR2 SYGVKD. The CDR3 loop reads CAIPDREVNIQYF. Here the CDR3 DNA reads TGTGCCATCCCTGACAGGGAGGTAAACATTCAGTACTTC.

This clone was detected a few times. The chain combines TRBV2 with TRBJ2-5, with D tentatively TRBD1 (6 bases). The CDR3 has 14 amino acids. Germline values: CDR1 SNHLY, CDR2 FYNNEI. Trimming took off 6 bases at V and 5 bases at J, with 16 bases between the two ends. CDR3 bases: TGTGCCAGCAGAAGGACAGTCTCTTGGGAGACCCAGTACTTC. It encodes CASRRTVSWETQYF. Full variable domain (missing parts from reference TRBV2 and TRBJ2-5): EPEVTQTPSHQVTQMGQEVILRCVPISNHLYFYWYRQILGQKVEFLVSFYNNEISEKSEIFDDQFSVERPDGSNFTLKIRSTKLEDSAMYFCASRRTVSWETQYFGPGTRLLVL.

This chain connects TRBV6-5 to TRBJ1-1; no reliable D call. V shed 3 bases and J shed 4 bases, with 12 bases lying between them. CDR3 length: 14 residues. Germline loops: CDR1 MNHEY, CDR2 SVGAGI. CDR3 amino acids: CASSYSGKGTEAFF. The CDR3 DNA reads TGTGCCAGCAGTTATTCCGGGAAAGGCACTGAAGCTTTCTTT.

This clone was found a few times. The same CDR3 arises from other DNA sequences in this sample as well. This sequence joins TRBV2 and TRBJ2-5, with 7 bases matching TRBD1. Germline lookup yields CDR1 SNHLY and CDR2 FYNNEI. The length of the CDR3 is 12 residues. After removal of 5 bases from V and 4 bases from J, the junction contained 1 base not matched to a gene. CDR3 DNA: TGTGCCAGCAGTCGGGACAGAGAGACCCAGTACTTC. Amino acid sequence: CASSRDRETQYF.

The chain links TRBV6-6 to TRBJ2-1; TRBD2 agrees at 14 bases. With V trimmed by 6 bases and J by 5 bases, 3 bases remained unmatched. The CDR3 is made up of 15 amino acids. Looked up from germline, CDR1 is MNHNY and CDR2 is SVGAGI (reference sequence). The CDR3 DNA follows: TGTGCCAGCAGACTGGGACTAGCGGGGGACAATGAGCAGTTCTTC. Translating gives CASRLGLAGDNEQFF.

Here the CDR3 DNA reads TGTGCCAGCAGTTTATATGGCGTATACTCCTATAATTCACCCCTCCACTTT. Its translation: CASSLYGVYSYNSPLHF. This rearrangement joins TRBV27 to TRBJ1-6; D is undetermined. V was clipped by 1 base and J by 0 bases, with 10 bases between them. The CDR3 has 17 amino acids. CDR1 is MNHEY and CDR2 is SMNVEV in the germline V gene (reference sequence).

The chain uses TRBV30 and TRBJ1-3; no reliable D call. Trimming stripped 2 bases from V and 0 bases from J, with 8 bases between. Germline loops: CDR1 GTSNPN, CDR2 SVGIG (reference sequence). CDR3 size: 14 residues. The CDR3 is CAWSLQISGNTIYF. CDR3 in DNA: TGTGCCTGGAGTCTACAGATCTCTGGAAACACCATATATTTT.

The chain couples TRBV6-1 to TRBJ1-1; D unresolved. Germline V lookup: CDR1 MNHNS, CDR2 SASEGT. The CDR3 covers 12 residues. V dropped 5 bases and J dropped 1 base, with 5 bases sitting between them. The CDR3 spells CASSLRNTEAFF. DNA of the CDR3: TGTGCCAGCAGTCTCAGGAACACTGAAGCTTTCTTT.

This clone was seen more than once but under ten times. This same CDR3 is encoded by further DNA sequences in the sample. The V gene is TRBV29-1, the J gene TRBJ2-7, with 12 positions matching TRBD2. J was trimmed by 4 bases and V by 5 bases; bases with no gene match: 3. This CDR3 comprises 13 residues. Germline CDR1 SQVTM, CDR2 ANQGSEA. Here the CDR3 reads CSVRLAGGYEQYF. In nucleotides, the CDR3 is TGCAGCGTTCGCCTAGCGGGAGGGTACGAGCAGTACTTC.